The clone carrying this T cell receptor beta chain was detected a few times. Antigen specificity is unknown. Preparation of the TCRbeta library involved a method that used unique molecular identifiers. TCRdb passed the PCR reads through MiXCR, listing each CDR3 protein once. The table shows around 670,000 distinct CDR3 sequences, with 13% occurring only once. The record originates from a study of T-cell reconstitution after alpha-beta-depleted transplantation in children. General study results and limits: The main origin of T-cell counts and diversity one year after transplant was newly produced T cells. Expanded graft clones, several hundred of them, were reportedly the source of alpha-beta T cells about two months after transplant.

The clonotype comes from a girl aged 2 to 9 with congenital amegakaryocytic thrombocytopenia, due to receive a stem cell transplant. This material consisted of PBMCs, taken before TCRalphabeta/CD19-depleted stem cell transplant.

The CDR3 DNA reads TGCAGTGCTAGGCCCCTCCAGGGGGGCCAAGAGACCCAGTACTTC. Its protein is CSARPLQGGQETQYF. J is TRBJ2-5 and V is TRBV20-1, with D possibly being TRBD1 (7 bases). Trimming cost V 3 bases and J 1 base, with 15 bases left between them. The germline gives CDR1 DFQATT, CDR2 SNEGSKA (reference sequence). The CDR3 totals 15 residues.